Sequencing of this TCR beta chain was carried out in a study of T cells in Graves' hyperthyroidism and ophthalmopathy (dated by TCRdb to the late 2010s). Regarding the study in general: TCR V-J signatures able to tell the groups apart were searched for in a discovery cohort of 90 to 100 patients, of whom 43 had Graves' ophthalmopathy and around 57 had stable Graves' hyperthyroidism. Whether ophthalmopathy could be predicted prospectively was tested in an independent validation cohort made up of roughly 19 hyperthyroidism patients plus 17 patients who later progressed to ophthalmopathy. The roughly 100 discovery patients were randomly divided into training and test sets at a 7:3 ratio. In more than 5 Graves' hyperthyroidism patients, the study also compared T-cell repertoires from thyroid tissue with T-cell repertoires from blood. Once sampling was done, hyperthyroidism patients were given methimazole at a starting dose of 30 mg daily, whereas ophthalmopathy patients were given high-dose intravenous methylprednisolone. TCR Vbeta CDR3 sequencing of 120 to 150 peripheral blood samples (approximately 44 ophthalmopathy, about 80 hyperthyroidism and roughly 17 progressor patients) is reported in the paper.

From a lookup of the germline V gene (reference sequence), CDR1 and CDR2 are DFQATT and SNEGSKA. The junction shows trimming of 5 bases on V and 7 bases on J, and the gene matches do not reach 6 bases of it. Taken from cysteine to phenylalanine, the CDR3 has 12 residues. CDR3 DNA only is kept here, 36 bases in frame from base 1. The TCR beta CDR3 regions were amplified from RNA transcripts. For the first round of RT-PCR on the TCR CDR3, the HTBI primer set was used together with the Qiagen OneStep RT-PCR kit. A second multiplex PCR round built the libraries, followed by size selection and purification. Libraries were sequenced paired-end with 100 bp reads on an Illumina HiSeq2000. Per the original workflow: SOAPnuke was used to process the raw data, removing reads that contained adapters or uncalled bases, had a mean Phred below 15, or lacked an exact match to the constant primer or identifier. High-quality paired reads were merged using COPE v1.2.5, and each unique nucleotide sequence was defined as a clonotype. Clonotypes were aligned to IMGT TRBV, TRBD and TRBJ reference segments using MiTCR v1.1. Only V-J combinations with frequency above 0.0001, covering 99.2% of repertoires, were analysed. A TCS score was defined as the ratio between F50 (clonal expansion) and ExV (chaos), using BLOSUM62-based TCRdist between CDR3 peptides within each V-J. Welch's t-statistics and random forest reduced 500 to 650 V-J features to around 14, which were used in a naive Bayes classifier (R e1071). The Morisita-Horn index was used to measure how similar the thyroid and blood repertoires were. TCRdb reprocessing: public reads trimmed at Q25 with fastp, clones called with MiXCR, in-frame beta chains kept. Each entry is one CDR3 protein sequence, shown with its most common DNA and genes. TCRdb's processing, not the study's, gives the V and J calls here. A total of more than 500,000 distinct CDR3 sequences appear in this sample, about 46% of them only once. About 45% of the sample is taken by the ten largest.

There are many counts of this clonotype. This clone's antigen is unknown. Per-nucleotide qualities are absent, and no much larger clonotype sits a single base away. On the study overall, not on this receptor specifically: In validation, the model predicted progression to ophthalmopathy with 60% to 71% sensitivity and roughly 72% specificity, a median of around 6.6 months before onset. Ophthalmopathy was separated from stable hyperthyroidism by a 13 V-J signature model, with approximately 90% sensitivity and about 81% specificity obtained in cross-validation and 80%/75% obtained in testing. Sample size was not statistically predetermined, and blinding of investigators to group allocation was not performed. Most expanded thyroid clonotypes (frequency above 0.001) were also detected in blood, a finding suggesting that blood repertoires may reflect thyroid immune responses.

Patients with uncontrolled infections, other autoimmune diseases, pregnancy or lactation were excluded. Diagnoses relied on clinical symptoms, serum thyroxine and TRAb, thyroid ultrasound and orbital computed tomography. Trizol reagent was used to extract total RNA, and RNA quality was then checked on an Agilent 2100 Bioanalyzer. Sequenced material: peripheral blood or thyroid tissue (not recorded which). This clonotype was obtained from an adult woman with Graves' disease, either hyperthyroidism or ophthalmopathy (not recorded which). The receptor chain draws on TRBV20-1 and TRBJ1-1; TRBD1 fits 8 bases in the junction. The CDR3 protein: CSARQGQGEAFF. The nucleotide sequence reads TGCAGTGCTCGGCAAGGACAGGGTGAAGCTTTCTTT.